Listed here are 29 T cell receptor beta chains from one sample, sequenced in a study of blood T cell repertoires in COVID-19. Only in-frame clones appear in the TCRdb table, and some are missing; sequencing was by immunoSEQ multiplex PCR. The table lists approximately 250,000 clones, about 89% of them singletons, with around 9% in the top ten. Sequenced: peripheral blood. The source is a middle-aged man with active or convalescent COVID-19.

This rearrangement joins TRBV19 to TRBJ1-5; maybe TRBD1 (6 bases). Trimming stripped 3 bases from V and 7 bases from J, with 13 bases between. From germline, CDR1 is LNHDA and CDR2 SQIVND (reference sequence). The CDR3 covers 14 residues. The CDR3 DNA reads as TGTGCCAGTAGTATGCAGGGGCTGGGGCAGCCCCAGCATTTT. Amino acids: CASSMQGLGQPQHF.

The rearrangement uses TRBV28 and TRBJ1-2; 9 bases agree with TRBD1. The junction had 8 bases not matched to a gene; V was cut back by 5 bases and J by 4 bases. Germline CDR1 reads MDHEN; CDR2 reads SYDVKM. This CDR3 contains 15 residues. The CDR3 coding sequence is TGTGCCAGCAGTGGCCCGGACAGGGGTTTCTATGGCTACACCTTC. The encoded protein is CASSGPDRGFYGYTF.

The rearrangement joins TRBV28 to TRBJ2-1, with a possible D match to TRBD2 (6 bases). The germline CDR1 and CDR2 sequences are MDHEN and SYDVKM. Trimming cost V 3 bases and J 10 bases, with 13 bases left between them. The CDR3 contains 13 residues. CDR3 nucleotides: TGTGCCAGCAGTTTCGGGACTGGAGGGGAGCAGTTCTTC. Protein product: CASSFGTGGEQFF.

This chain joins TRBV30 and TRBJ1-5; D perhaps matches TRBD1 (6 bases). V dropped 4 bases and J dropped 3 bases, with 7 bases sitting between them. The germline CDR1 and CDR2 sequences are GTSNPN and SVGIG (reference sequence). This CDR3 has 12 amino acids. CDR3 region: CAWNRANQPQHF. The CDR3 DNA reads as TGTGCCTGGAACAGGGCCAATCAGCCCCAGCATTTT.

This rearrangement joins TRBV5-4 to TRBJ2-7; 9 bases line up with TRBD1. The CDR3 extends over 14 amino acids. The junction had 4 bases not matched to a gene; V was cut back by 4 bases and J by 2 bases. Germline V gene data show CDR1 as SGHNT and CDR2 as YYREEE (reference sequence). This CDR3 reads CASSTDRGPYEQYF. DNA of the CDR3: TGTGCCAGCAGCACGGACAGGGGTCCCTACGAGCAGTACTTC.

This clone was recorded a few times. The chain combines TRBV29-1 with TRBJ1-3; tentatively, D is TRBD1 (6 bases). CDR1 is SQVTM and CDR2 is ANQGSEA in the germline V gene. V was trimmed by 7 bases and J by 2 bases, leaving 15 bases between them. The CDR3 extends over 14 amino acids. CDR3 coding DNA: TGCAGCGGCCTACCACAGGGACCTGGAAACACCATATATTTT. Its translation: CSGLPQGPGNTIYF.

The chain combines TRBV18 with TRBJ1-5, with D unclear. Germline CDR1 reads KGHSH; CDR2 reads LQKENI. The CDR3 contains 13 residues. Trimming left V 5 bases short and J 4 bases short, with 9 bases between. The CDR3 DNA is TGTGCCAGCTCAGGAGGGTTTAATCAGCCCCAGCATTTT. As protein: CASSGGFNQPQHF.

This clone came up once. The chain combines TRBV7-8 with TRBJ2-1; D uncertain. Germline V gives CDR1 SGHVS, CDR2 FQNEAQ. The germline V and J ends were trimmed by 5 bases and 11 bases, with 13 bases remaining between them. This CDR3 has 12 residues. CDR3 bases: TGTGCCAGCAGCCTAGGTTTAGAGAAGCAGTTCTTC. Translated, it gives CASSLGLEKQFF.

The chain uses TRBV5-5 and TRBJ1-5; D is uncertain. CDR1 and CDR2 (germline): SGHKS, YYEKEE (reference sequence). V was cut by 1 base and J by 5 bases, with 10 bases left in between. The CDR3 spans 14 residues. The CDR3 loop is CASSLSGGDQPQHF. Here the CDR3 DNA reads TGTGCCAGCAGCTTGTCAGGCGGGGATCAGCCCCAGCATTTT.

V usage is TRBV6-5 and J usage is TRBJ1-2; 7 nucleotides agree with TRBD1. This CDR3 has 13 residues. Germline V CDR1 and CDR2: MNHEY, SVGAGI. Trimming at V came to 6 bases and at J to 3 bases, leaving 4 bases not matched to a gene. CDR3 DNA: TGTGCCAGCAGGGTAGGGGGCGACTATGGCTACACCTTC. Encoded protein: CASRVGGDYGYTF.

The chain employs TRBV9 and TRBJ1-6; D not certain. Germline-derived CDR1 and CDR2 are SGDLS and YYNGEE. V dropped 4 bases and J dropped 7 bases, with 9 bases sitting between them. The CDR3 runs 13 residues. CDR3 bases: TGTGCCAGCAGCAGTCTCGGGAATTCACCCCTCCACTTT. Its translation: CASSSLGNSPLHF.

This clone occurred a few times. This chain connects TRBV30 to TRBJ1-1, with 8 bases that match TRBD1. The CDR3 has 13 residues. CDR1 is GTSNPN, CDR2 SVGIG, per germline (reference sequence). The V gene end was trimmed by 5 bases and the J gene end by 0 bases; junction bases not matched to a gene: 2. CDR3 nucleotide sequence: TGTGCCTGGGGACAGGGTTTGAACACTGAAGCTTTCTTT. It encodes CAWGQGLNTEAFF.

This chain joins TRBV5-5 and TRBJ1-2; D is possibly TRBD1 (5 bases). Germline V lookup: CDR1 SGHKS, CDR2 YYEKEE (reference sequence). The V end was cut by 3 bases, the J end by 9 bases, with 18 bases between. The CDR3 spans 14 residues. The DNA for the CDR3 is TGTGCCAGCAGCTCTAGGACGGGACTATGGAGCTACACCTTC. This encodes CASSSRTGLWSYTF.

To note about this clone: The junction departs from the called germline gene at one end, perhaps through a read error. The V gene is TRBV7-2, the J gene TRBJ1-4; maybe TRBD1 (6 bases). Germline CDR1 SGHTA, CDR2 FQGNSA. The CDR3 is 17 residues long. The CDR3, as DNA: TGTGCCAGCAGTTTTCAGGCTTCCGGGACAATTAATCAAAAACTGTTTTTT. Translating it yields CASSFQASGTINQKLFF.

The chain recombines TRBV10-1 with TRBJ2-1, with 7 bases identical to TRBD2. CDR1 is WNHNN and CDR2 is SYGVQD in the germline V gene (reference sequence). The V and J ends lost 8 bases and 5 bases, in that order; junction bases with no gene match: 15. The CDR3 loop spans 16 amino acids. CDR3 in amino acids: CASSRSLARGDNEQFF. CDR3 sequence (DNA): TGCGCCAGCTCAAGATCACTAGCGCGAGGCGACAATGAGCAGTTCTTC.

The chain employs TRBV10-3 and TRBJ2-6; tentative D call: TRBD2 (5 bases). Trimming took 3 bases from V and 2 from J, leaving 20 bases between them. Per the germline V gene, CDR1 is ENHRY and CDR2 is SYGVKD. The CDR3 contains 19 residues. Here the CDR3 reads CAISDSRTYGDPGANVLTF. The DNA for the CDR3 is TGTGCCATCAGTGACTCCCGGACCTACGGGGATCCTGGGGCCAACGTCCTGACTTTC.

This chain connects TRBV11-3 to TRBJ2-7; D gene uncertain. Germline CDR1 SGHNT, CDR2 YENEEA. Trimming removed 5 bases from V and 2 bases from J, with 4 bases in between. The CDR3 sequence is 11 residues long. This CDR3 is CASSLTYEQYF. The CDR3 DNA reads as TGTGCCAGCAGCCTAACCTACGAGCAGTACTTC.

CDR3 sequence reads: CASSPFEGAARNTIYF. The CDR3 nucleotides read TGTGCCAGCAGCCCCTTCGAGGGGGCCGCGAGAAACACCATATATTTT. The V gene is TRBV28, the J gene TRBJ1-3; TRBD1 aligns across 7 bases. The germline gives CDR1 MDHEN, CDR2 SYDVKM. The CDR3 totals 16 residues. Trimming cost V 6 bases and J 5 bases; bases outside gene matches: 13.

The rearrangement links TRBV6-4 to TRBJ2-1; D might be TRBD2 (5 bases). The CDR3 covers 15 residues. The V gene lost 2 bases and the J gene lost 12 bases, with 20 bases spanning the gap. Per the germline V gene, CDR1 is MRHNA and CDR2 is SNTAGT. The CDR3 region has the DNA TGTGCCAGCAGTGACCCACCGCGCCGCGGGTGGACGCAGTTCTTC. This codes for CASSDPPRRGWTQFF.

This clone was observed a handful of times. This chain uses TRBV24-1 with TRBJ1-5; unclear D gene. The V end lost 4 bases, the J end lost 4 bases, and 7 bases lay between the germline ends. Germline CDR1 KGHDR, CDR2 SFDVKD. This CDR3 is built from 13 residues. CDR3 residues: CATSDSPNQPQHF. CDR3 DNA sequence: TGTGCCACCAGTGACTCCCCGAATCAGCCCCAGCATTTT.

The chain combines TRBV6-5 with TRBJ2-2; the match to TRBD2 covers 9 bases. The CDR3 has 13 amino acids. Germline V CDR1 and CDR2: MNHEY, SVGAGI. Trimming cost V 6 bases and J 5 bases; bases outside gene matches: 1. CDR3 coding DNA: TGTGCCAGCAGGAGCGGGGGGACCGGGGAGCTGTTTTTT. Protein: CASRSGGTGELFF.

The genes are TRBV2 and TRBJ1-4, with a tentative D call TRBD1 (5 bases). There are 14 residues in the CDR3. Trimming cost V 5 bases and J 3 bases, with 10 bases left between them. Germline CDR1 and CDR2: SNHLY and FYNNEI. For the CDR3, the DNA is TGTGCCAGCAGTCAGGGCACTTCTAATGAAAAACTGTTTTTT. This sequence encodes CASSQGTSNEKLFF. Using reference TRBV2 and TRBJ1-4 for the parts outside the CDR3, the full variable domain is EPEVTQTPSHQVTQMGQEVILRCVPISNHLYFYWYRQILGQKVEFLVSFYNNEISEKSEIFDDQFSVERPDGSNFTLKIRSTKLEDSAMYFCASSQGTSNEKLFFGSGTQLSVL.

The gene calls are TRBV15 and TRBJ2-2, with a weak D call TRBD1 (6 bases). The V end was cut by 4 bases, the J end by 3 bases, with 12 bases between. The CDR3 runs 15 residues. Germline V gene lookup returns CDR1 LNHNV and CDR2 YYDKDF (reference sequence). The CDR3 loop is CATSIRDTDTGELFF. The DNA for the CDR3 is TGTGCCACCAGCATTCGGGACACCGACACCGGGGAGCTGTTTTTT.

The J gene is TRBJ1-6, the V gene TRBV6-6; a possible D gene is TRBD1 (6 bases). Germline assignment: CDR1 MNHNY and CDR2 SVGAGI (reference sequence). Trimming cost V 7 bases and J 4 bases, with 8 bases left between them. The CDR3 sequence is 13 residues long. In nucleotides, the CDR3 is TGTGCCAGCATACAGGGTTATAATTCACCCCTCCACTTT. It specifies CASIQGYNSPLHF.

The V and J genes are TRBV4-1 and TRBJ2-7, with 10 bases aligning to TRBD1. The ends lost 0 bases at V and 3 bases at J; junction bases unmatched: 14. Germline V gives CDR1 MGHRA, CDR2 YSYEKL. This CDR3 spans 19 amino acids. The CDR3 DNA sequence: TGCGCCAGCAGCCAAGATGGTCCCCCCGACAGGGGGCTCCTCTACGAGCAGTACTTC. Its protein product is CASSQDGPPDRGLLYEQYF.

V and J are TRBV11-2 and TRBJ2-1, with 11 bases identical to TRBD2. In germline, CDR1 is SGHAT, CDR2 FQNNGV. This CDR3 is built from 14 residues. With 5 bases clipped from V and 6 bases from J, the junction kept 3 bases outside the gene matches. CDR3 sequence reads: CASSQGLAANEQFF. In DNA, the CDR3 is TGTGCCAGCAGCCAGGGACTAGCGGCCAATGAGCAGTTCTTC.

The chain has TRBV29-1 and TRBJ1-1; TRBD1 might be the D (5 bases). Between the trimmed V and J ends, which lost 7 bases and 3 bases, there was a span of 18 bases. The CDR3 runs 14 residues. Germline-derived CDR1 and CDR2 are SQVTM and ANQGSEA. CDR3 region: CSDWEGSADTEAFF. The CDR3 DNA reads TGCAGCGACTGGGAGGGGTCGGCGGACACTGAAGCTTTCTTT.

The chain couples TRBV7-2 to TRBJ1-5; weak D call: TRBD1 (6 bases). The V gene lost 1 base and the J gene lost 6 bases, with 13 bases spanning the gap. From germline, CDR1 is SGHTA and CDR2 FQGNSA. This CDR3 has 15 amino acids. This chain's CDR3 is CASSLDRDTTQPQHF. In DNA form, the CDR3 reads TGTGCCAGCAGCTTAGACAGGGACACCACTCAGCCCCAGCATTTT.

The rearrangement uses TRBV5-1 and TRBJ1-1; no definite D call. The CDR3 runs 12 residues. Germline CDR1 is SGHRS and CDR2 is YFSETQ. Trimming removed 4 bases from V and 12 bases from J, with 16 bases in between. CDR3 DNA sequence: TGCGCCAGCAGCCTGGGTGGGAGGAACCCTTTCTTT. The encoded protein is CASSLGGRNPFF.